This TCR beta chain was identified during a study of shared clonotypes between healthy human individuals. Study-level background: The composition of the donors was a couple of women and a few men aged 18 to 49. Study findings and constraints: What limited the represented genetic and exposure-history diversity was the small number of donors. An expected dependence of interdonor clonotype sharing on sequencing depth was noted. Non-shared clonotypes had lower generation probabilities than those shared by all four donors.

CD45RO-negative, CCR7-selected cells formed the naive CD8 fraction, which excluded terminally differentiated effector memory CD45RA+ cells. Produced via immunoSEQ multiplex PCR; TCRdb's table is partial and in-frame only. The table includes almost 700,000 clones, 92% detected once. Germline V gives CDR1 SGHRS, CDR2 YFSETQ. The ends were cut back, 0 bases at V and 0 bases at J, with 12 bases in the middle. The CDR3 spans 16 residues. Regarding this clone: The antigen is not known.

The sequenced sample was naive CD8+ T cells sorted from blood. This TCR came from a man aged 25-45 years in good health. This rearrangement joins TRBV5-1 to TRBJ1-1, with D possibly being TRBD1 (5 bases). The CDR3, as DNA: TGCGCCAGCAGCTTGGACCAGGGCCACCTGAACACTGAAGCTTTCTTT. Encoded protein: CASSLDQGHLNTEAFF.